The 30 T cell receptor beta chains in this list originate from one sample, sequenced in a study of T cell changes during pregnancy in multiple sclerosis. The method was immunoSEQ multiplex PCR; TCRdb's version includes in-frame clones alone and lacks a portion of them. The table has 70,000 or so clones, around 92% seen once. The sequencing here drew on peripheral blood, taken in the third trimester of pregnancy. The source is a female donor in good health, enrolled as a control in a pregnancy study.

The chain employs TRBV7-3 and TRBJ2-1, with a tentative D call TRBD2 (7 bases). From germline, CDR1 is SGHTA and CDR2 FQGTGA. Trimming shortened V by 5 bases and J by 0 bases, and 14 bases separated the two germline ends. The CDR3 is 16 amino acids. The CDR3 DNA reads as TGTGCCAGCAGCGATAGGGGGGGGGCCTCCTACAATGAGCAGTTCTTC. It is translated as CASSDRGGASYNEQFF.

J is TRBJ2-2 and V is TRBV19; weak D call: TRBD1 (5 bases). The CDR3 extends over 14 amino acids. V lost 7 bases, J lost 1 base, and 10 bases lay in between. CDR1 and CDR2 (germline): LNHDA, SQIVND (reference sequence). CDR3 in DNA: TGTGCCAGTACAGGGTTACTGAACACCGGGGAGCTGTTTTTT. Encoded protein: CASTGLLNTGELFF.

The chain employs TRBV14 and TRBJ2-1; 10 bases are shared with TRBD2. Trimming removed 0 bases from V and 6 bases from J; junction bases left unmatched: 11. The CDR3 runs to 18 residues. CDR1 is SGHDN and CDR2 is FVKESK in the germline V gene. CDR3 coding DNA: TGTGCCAGCAGCCAAGATAGAGCGGGAGGGCTAATCGGCAATGAGCAGTTCTTC. Translating gives CASSQDRAGGLIGNEQFF.

The V gene is TRBV7-3, the J gene TRBJ2-2, with TRBD2 matching 11 bases. In germline, CDR1 is SGHTA, CDR2 FQGTGA. Germline trimming cut 4 bases from V and 0 bases from J; bases unmatched to any gene: 7. This CDR3 region has 18 residues. Here the CDR3 DNA reads TGTGCCAGCAGCTCTATCGGACTAGCGGGTGCGAACACCGGGGAGCTGTTTTTT. This translates into CASSSIGLAGANTGELFF.

The V gene is TRBV15, the J gene TRBJ2-7, with 9 bases identical to TRBD1. The CDR3 length is 12 residues. Per germline, CDR1 LNHNV and CDR2 YYDKDF (reference sequence). The trim removed 9 bases at V and 3 bases at J, leaving 3 bases unmatched. As DNA, the CDR3 is TGTGCCACGGGGACAGGGCTCTACGAGCAGTACTTC. It is translated as CATGTGLYEQYF.

This clone was seen only a few times. V is TRBV11-1 and J is TRBJ1-5, with D uncertain. V lost 2 bases to trimming and J lost 0 bases, with 2 bases between them. The V gene's germline CDR1 is SGHAT and CDR2 FQDESV (reference sequence). This CDR3 has 13 amino acids. The CDR3 spells CASSLHSNQPQHF. In nucleotides, the CDR3 is TGTGCCAGCAGCTTACATAGCAATCAGCCCCAGCATTTT.

This chain connects TRBV5-4 to TRBJ2-5; maybe TRBD1 (6 bases). The V gene's germline CDR1 is SGHNT and CDR2 YYREEE (reference sequence). The CDR3 is 13 residues long. V lost 6 bases and J 5 bases, leaving 14 bases between the germline ends. The CDR3 here is CASTPDRWETQYF. As DNA, the CDR3 is TGTGCCAGCACCCCAGACAGGTGGGAGACCCAGTACTTC. The variable domain in full, with the rest retrieved from reference TRBV5-4 and TRBJ2-5, is ETGVTQSPTHLIKTRGQQVTLRCSSQSGHNTVSWYQQALGQGPQFIFQYYREEENGRGNFPPRFSGLQFPNYSSELNVNALELDDSALYLCASTPDRWETQYFGPGTRLLVL.

This chain connects TRBV14 to TRBJ2-2; 7 nucleotides align to TRBD1. V shed 8 bases and J 5 bases; nucleotides not matched to a gene: 8. CDR1 and CDR2 (germline): SGHDN, FVKESK. This CDR3 spans 14 amino acids. CDR3 DNA: TGTGCCAGCTCCTGGGACAGTTCGACCGGGGAGCTGTTTTTT. As protein: CASSWDSSTGELFF.

This clone came up a few times. The V call is TRBV27, the J call TRBJ1-4; TRBD1 matches 8 bases. Germline V gene sequence: CDR1 MNHEY, CDR2 SMNVEV (reference sequence). The CDR3 totals 16 residues. The ends lost 4 bases at V and 8 bases at J; junction bases unmatched: 12. The CDR3 spells CASSSGGAGLGEKLFF. DNA for the CDR3: TGTGCCAGCAGTTCAGGGGGCGCAGGATTGGGAGAAAAACTGTTTTTT.

This rearrangement joins TRBV5-1 to TRBJ2-7, with D maybe TRBD2 (6 bases). Between the trimmed V and J ends, which lost 4 bases and 5 bases, there was a span of 19 bases. This CDR3 has 15 residues. CDR1 and CDR2 (germline): SGHRS, YFSETQ. The CDR3 loop reads CASSAGTSSMNEQYF. The CDR3 coding sequence is TGCGCCAGCAGCGCAGGAACTAGCTCTATGAACGAGCAGTACTTC.

This chain connects TRBV7-2 to TRBJ1-5; D unresolved. CDR3 length equals 13 residues. V was clipped by 4 bases and J by 3 bases, with 7 bases between them. CDR1 is SGHTA and CDR2 is FQGNSA in the germline V gene. The CDR3 DNA sequence: TGTGCCAGCAGCTCTACCTCCAATCAGCCCCAGCATTTT. Amino acids: CASSSTSNQPQHF.

A single count supports this clone. The J gene is TRBJ1-4, the V gene TRBV5-4; no clear D gene. The CDR3 extends over 14 amino acids. Per germline, CDR1 SGHNT and CDR2 YYREEE (reference sequence). Deletions cut 0 bases from V and 1 base from J, with 4 bases between. CDR3 residues: CASSLDRTNEKLFF. For the CDR3, the DNA is TGTGCCAGCAGCTTGGACAGAACTAATGAAAAACTGTTTTTT.

The chain is built from TRBV28 and TRBJ2-3; perhaps TRBD1 as D (6 bases). V gave up 6 bases and J gave up 2 bases, with 27 bases separating them. The CDR3 contains 19 residues. CDR1 is MDHEN, CDR2 SYDVKM, per germline. DNA for the CDR3: TGTGCCAGCAGACCCAATGAACCGGACAGTTGGGCACACACAGATACGCAGTATTTT. Protein: CASRPNEPDSWAHTDTQYF.

The V call is TRBV18, the J call TRBJ1-4, with a possible D match to TRBD1 (5 bases). The CDR3 covers 18 residues. Germline values: CDR1 KGHSH, CDR2 LQKENI. Trimming pared 3 bases from V and 15 bases from J, leaving 32 bases between. CDR3 sequence (DNA): TGTGCCAGCTCACCTAACGCTCAAGCAACAGGCGTCCTAGGAACAATGTTTTTT. It encodes CASSPNAQATGVLGTMFF.

This rearrangement joins TRBV5-4 to TRBJ1-2; TRBD1 matches 8 bases. The CDR3 runs 18 residues. V gave up 1 base and J gave up 4 bases; unmatched junction bases: 15. Germline V CDR1 and CDR2: SGHNT, YYREEE (reference sequence). CDR3 amino acids: CASSLPRPGGSLGYGYTF. The CDR3 DNA is TGTGCCAGCAGCTTGCCCCGGCCAGGGGGCTCCCTCGGCTATGGCTACACCTTC.

This chain joins TRBV30 and TRBJ1-1; D uncertain. V was shortened by 4 bases and J by 1 base, with 13 bases between the two germline ends. The CDR3 is 14 amino acids. Germline lookup yields CDR1 GTSNPN and CDR2 SVGIG (reference sequence). The CDR3, as DNA: TGTGCCTGGAAGTATCGCGGGTGGAACACTGAAGCTTTCTTT. Translated, it gives CAWKYRGWNTEAFF.

The chain couples TRBV28 to TRBJ2-2; a weak D match, TRBD1 (6 bases). Germline V lookup: CDR1 MDHEN, CDR2 SYDVKM. This CDR3 is 16 amino acids long. V was cut by 8 bases and J by 1 base, with 17 bases left in between. The CDR3, as DNA: TGTGCCAGCCGGGCGGGCCGGACAGTGAACACCGGGGAGCTGTTTTTT. Translated, it gives CASRAGRTVNTGELFF.

This clone was detected once. The chain has TRBV6-5 and TRBJ2-5; 7 positions agree with TRBD2. Trimming cost V 6 bases and J 2 bases; bases outside gene matches: 9. The CDR3 runs 15 residues. From germline, CDR1 is MNHEY and CDR2 SVGAGI. The CDR3 protein is CASSPTGGDQETQYF. The CDR3 coding sequence is TGTGCCAGCAGCCCAACGGGGGGAGATCAAGAGACCCAGTACTTC.

This clone has only one observation. The chain combines TRBV7-9 with TRBJ2-2; D possibly corresponds to TRBD2 (6 bases). The germline V gene encodes CDR1 SEHNR and CDR2 FQNEAQ (reference sequence). Trimming removed 7 bases at V and 4 bases at J, with 19 bases between. There are 16 residues in the CDR3. DNA for the CDR3: TGTGCCAGCACTTCCGTGGGGGGTAGGATCACCGGGGAGCTGTTTTTT. It specifies CASTSVGGRITGELFF.

The chain couples TRBV4-1 to TRBJ2-3, with 8 nucleotides matching TRBD2. The CDR3 runs 16 residues. Unmatched junction bases numbered 11, after V lost 1 base and J lost 8 bases. Germline CDR1 reads MGHRA; CDR2 reads YSYEKL. CDR3 sequence reads: CASSQAAGAPQGTQYF. CDR3 DNA: TGCGCCAGCAGCCAAGCAGCGGGGGCCCCACAGGGTACGCAGTATTTT.

The genes are TRBV7-9 and TRBJ1-2; TRBD1 aligns across 11 bases. The CDR3 has 14 amino acids. V lost 4 bases to trimming and J lost 8 bases; unmatched junction nucleotides: 6. CDR1 is SEHNR, CDR2 FQNEAQ, per germline (reference sequence). CDR3 nucleotide sequence: TGTGCCAGCAGCTCGGGACAGGGGGAAGGCGGCTACACCTTC. Amino acids: CASSSGQGEGGYTF.

J is TRBJ1-5 and V is TRBV7-9, with TRBD1 as a possible D gene (5 bases). Germline V gene sequence: CDR1 SEHNR, CDR2 FQNEAQ (reference sequence). The CDR3 is 17 residues long. V was shortened by 1 base and J by 7 bases, with 20 bases between the two germline ends. CDR3 in DNA: TGTGCCAGCAGCTTAGGAACAGGCGTCACCGCAGGCCAGCCCCAGCATTTT. This translates into CASSLGTGVTAGQPQHF.

This chain uses TRBV10-3 with TRBJ1-3; D call uncertain. V lost 6 bases and J 1 base, leaving 19 bases between the germline ends. Per the germline V gene, CDR1 is ENHRY and CDR2 is SYGVKD. This CDR3 is built from 17 residues. CDR3 nucleotide sequence: TGTGCCATCAGCCCCGAGAGGTCCTTTTTATCTGGAAACACCATATATTTT. As protein: CAISPERSFLSGNTIYF.

DNA for the CDR3: TGTGCCAGCAGCTTAGCCGCGGACCAAGAGACCCAGTACTTC. As protein: CASSLAADQETQYF. The chain recombines TRBV13 with TRBJ2-5; no firm D call. V shed 1 base and J shed 0 bases, with 6 bases lying between them. This CDR3 is 14 amino acids long. CDR1 is PRHDT and CDR2 is FYEKMQ in the germline V gene (reference sequence). The variable domain in full, completed from reference TRBV13 and TRBJ2-5, reads AAGVIQSPRHLIKEKRETATLKCYPIPRHDTVYWYQQGPGQDPQFLISFYEKMQSDKGSIPDRFSAQQFSDYHSELNMSSLELGDSALYFCASSLAADQETQYFGPGTRLLVL.

This clone was observed a single time. The chain employs TRBV15 and TRBJ2-7; TRBD2 matches at 11 bases. Germline V lookup: CDR1 LNHNV, CDR2 YYDKDF (reference sequence). V lost 1 base, J lost 3 bases, and 8 bases stayed unmatched. The CDR3 is 17 amino acids. Here the CDR3 reads CATSRVTATSGIYEQYF. The CDR3 DNA reads as TGTGCCACCAGCAGAGTTACTGCGACTAGCGGGATCTACGAGCAGTACTTC.

V gene TRBV19 combines with J gene TRBJ2-1, with 14 bases that match TRBD2. Germline CDR1 is LNHDA and CDR2 is SQIVND (reference sequence). V shed 6 bases and J 0 bases; nucleotides not matched to a gene: 7. The length of the CDR3 is 18 residues. The CDR3 loop reads CASRRTSGGTGSYNEQFF. The CDR3 nucleotides are TGTGCCAGTAGGCGGACTAGCGGGGGGACCGGCTCCTACAATGAGCAGTTCTTC.

This chain links TRBV21-1 with TRBJ2-1; the table assigns TRBD1, which was not confirmed against the DNA. TRBV21-1 corresponds to a pseudogene. There are 16 residues in the CDR3. The CDR3 region has the DNA TGTGCCAGCAGCAAACCCGGGACAGGGGACCACAATGAGCAGTTCTTC. This codes for CASSKPGTGDHNEQFF.

V is TRBV5-8 and J is TRBJ1-5; 7 nucleotides align to TRBD1. This CDR3 is 13 amino acids long. Germline lookup yields CDR1 SGHTS and CDR2 YDEGEE. Germline trimming cut 4 bases from V and 10 bases from J; bases unmatched to any gene: 8. The CDR3 loop is CASSPLQGTPQHF. The DNA of the CDR3 is TGTGCCAGCAGCCCGCTACAGGGGACACCCCAGCATTTT. The full variable domain, in which reference TRBV5-8 and TRBJ1-5 provide the parts outside the CDR3, is EAGVTQSPTHLIKTRGQQATLRCSPISGHTSVYWYQQALGLGLQFLLWYDEGEERNRGNFPPRFSGRQFPNYSSELNVNALELEDSALYLCASSPLQGTPQHFGDGTRLSIL.

This rearrangement joins TRBV18 to TRBJ1-3; no firm D call. Per germline, CDR1 KGHSH and CDR2 LQKENI. V lost 2 bases to trimming and J lost 0 bases, with 8 bases between them. The CDR3 is 15 amino acids. The CDR3 is CASSPEGNSGNTIYF. As DNA, the CDR3 is TGTGCCAGCTCACCAGAGGGTAACTCTGGAAACACCATATATTTT.

This clone was found a few times. The rearrangement uses TRBV6-1 and TRBJ2-2, with 8 bases lining up with TRBD1. CDR3 length: 16 amino acids. Germline assignment: CDR1 MNHNS and CDR2 SASEGT. V lost 0 bases and J lost 5; bases outside the gene matches: 5. CDR3 sequence: CASSEAAGGFTGELFF. The CDR3 coding sequence is TGTGCCAGCAGTGAAGCGGCAGGGGGCTTTACCGGGGAGCTGTTTTTT.